This is a list of T cell receptor beta chains from one sample in a study of graft-versus-host responses after intestinal transplantation. For these receptors, no antigen is known. Generated by immunoSEQ multiplex PCR, the TCRdb table keeps only in-frame clones and is missing some. The sample carries about 88,000 clones, approximately 94% recorded once. The sample here was unstimulated CD4+ T cells sorted from spleen or lymph node cells, taken before transplant. These receptors were obtained from a human donor who was the organ donor for an intestinal transplant. The CDR3 runs from the conserved cysteine through the conserved F or W.

v_call	j_call	cdr3_aa
TRBV9	TRBJ2-2	CASSSLGIGGELFF
TRBV9	TRBJ1-2	CASSVGGATNYGYTF
TRBV18	TRBJ1-2	CASSPRVKDNYGYTF
TRBV19	-	CASSMPSGGHYEQYF
TRBV5-4	TRBJ1-1	CASSSSWADRGAFF
TRBV23-1	TRBJ1-2	CASHRQRISPEGYGYTF
TRBV6-5	TRBJ2-1	CASRSLAGGNNEQFF
TRBV7-9	TRBJ2-6	CASSLRSSGANVLTF
TRBV1	TRBJ1-5	CTSSQGWTTNQPQHF
TRBV11-2	TRBJ2-2	CASTVHIGGPSTGELFF
TRBV6-5	TRBJ1-1	CASVGQSGNTEAFF
TRBV6-5	TRBJ1-6	CASSYGYNSPLHF
TRBV19	TRBJ1-2	CASSSTGDGGYTF
TRBV2	TRBJ2-7	CASSAGFEQYF
TRBV5-5	TRBJ2-6	CASSVDSSGANVLTF
TRBV7-2	TRBJ2-1	CASSLGPSGIHEQFF
TRBV7-2	TRBJ2-5	CASSLRRLAGPIGTQYF
TRBV18	TRBJ1-5	CASSPSGTGDNQPQHF
TRBV28	TRBJ1-3	CASSLGPSSGNTIYF
TRBV30	TRBJ2-5	CAWSGNKLQETQYF
TRBV10-3	TRBJ2-7	CAIRVAGGAGEQYF
TRBV9	TRBJ1-3	CASSVFEGVAGNTIYF
TRBV6-5	TRBJ2-7	CASSYSAQRVDEQYF
TRBV6-6	TRBJ2-7	CASSLGQGGSYEQYF
TRBV5-4	TRBJ1-4	CAGSLAGGSEKLFF
TRBV7-7	TRBJ2-1	CASSLTGQGNNEQFF
TRBV14	TRBJ1-4	CASSQLQGADEKLFF
TRBV5-1	TRBJ2-5	CASSSAVSGGSETQYF
TRBV6-5	TRBJ1-1	CASSYVGASTEAFF
TRBV18	TRBJ1-6	CASSPGTESPLHF